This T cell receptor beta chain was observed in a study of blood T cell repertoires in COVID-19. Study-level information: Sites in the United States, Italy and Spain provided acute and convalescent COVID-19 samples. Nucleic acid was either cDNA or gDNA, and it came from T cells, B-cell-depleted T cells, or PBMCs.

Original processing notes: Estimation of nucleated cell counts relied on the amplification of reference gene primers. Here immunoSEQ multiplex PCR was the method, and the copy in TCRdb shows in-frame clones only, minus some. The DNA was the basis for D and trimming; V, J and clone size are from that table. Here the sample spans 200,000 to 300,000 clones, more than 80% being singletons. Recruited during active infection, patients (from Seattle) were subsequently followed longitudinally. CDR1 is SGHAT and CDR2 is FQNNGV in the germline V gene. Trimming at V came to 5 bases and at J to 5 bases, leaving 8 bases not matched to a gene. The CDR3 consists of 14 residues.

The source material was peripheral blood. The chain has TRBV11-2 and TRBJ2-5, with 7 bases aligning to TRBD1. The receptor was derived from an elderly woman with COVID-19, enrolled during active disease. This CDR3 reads CASSRQGVGETQYF. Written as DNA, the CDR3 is TGTGCCAGCAGCCGGCAGGGGGTGGGGGAGACCCAGTACTTC.